The 8 T cell receptor beta chains presented below share a single source sample, sequenced in a study of Graves' ophthalmopathy and Graves' hyperthyroidism. The TCR beta CDR3 regions underwent amplification from RNA transcripts. First-round RT-PCR relied on HTBI primers, and a second-round multiplex PCR came next. In TCRdb, the multiplex PCR reads were re-called with MiXCR into one record per CDR3 protein. The sample consists of about 740,000 distinct CDR3 sequences, around 40% of them appearing once. Sequenced input: peripheral blood. The receptors derive from an adult man with Graves' ophthalmopathy.

This clonotype was found many times. The chain links TRBV2 to TRBJ2-7; D remains ambiguous. CDR3 size: 12 residues. Germline assignment: CDR1 SNHLY and CDR2 FYNNEI. V lost 7 bases and J lost 5, with 12 bases in between. The CDR3 reads CASTFTADEQYF. The CDR3 DNA is TGTGCCAGCACTTTTACGGCAGACGAGCAGTACTTC.

Note on this clonotype: A much larger clone is a single base away; this may be a read error. The chain has TRBV6-1 and TRBJ1-1; D is ambiguous. This CDR3 comprises 12 residues. Per the germline V gene, CDR1 is MNHNS and CDR2 is SASEGT. The CDR3 region is CASSYKNTEALF. The CDR3 coding sequence is TGTGCCAGCAGTTACAAGAACACTGAAGCTCTCTTT.

The chain employs TRBV3-1 and TRBJ1-4; no firm D call. The V gene's germline CDR1 is LGHDT and CDR2 YNNKEL (reference sequence). CDR3 length equals 12 residues. V shed 4 bases and J shed 7 bases, with 7 bases lying between them. The CDR3 DNA is TGTGCCAGCAGCCCTAACTTTGAAAAACTGTTTTTT. Translated, it gives CASSPNFEKLFF. The complete variable domain, with remaining parts taken from reference TRBV3-1 and TRBJ1-4, reads DTAVSQTPKYLVTQMGNDKSIKCEQNLGHDTMYWYKQDSKKFLKIMFSYNNKELIINETVPNRFSPKSPDKAHLNLHINSLELGDSAVYFCASSPNFEKLFFGSGTQLSVL.

J is TRBJ2-2 and V is TRBV7-9; 7 bases are a match to TRBD1. Germline CDR1 and CDR2: SEHNR and FQNEAQ (reference sequence). The ends lost 5 bases at V and 0 bases at J; junction bases unmatched: 9. The CDR3 is 17 residues long. This CDR3 is CASSLPRDRPNTGELFF. The CDR3 DNA is TGTGCCAGCAGCCTACCACGGGACAGACCGAACACCGGGGAGCTGTTTTTT.

The rearrangement uses TRBV7-9 and TRBJ1-6; D perhaps matches TRBD1 (5 bases). Germline CDR1 reads SEHNR; CDR2 reads FQNEAQ (reference sequence). The CDR3 sequence is 14 residues long. The V end lost 5 bases, the J end lost 13 bases, and 18 bases lay between the germline ends. The CDR3, as DNA: TGTGCCAGCAGCATCCCAATAGGGGATCAGCCCCTCCACTTT. Translating it yields CASSIPIGDQPLHF.

The chain links TRBV29-1 to TRBJ1-1; D may be TRBD1 (6 bases). This CDR3 contains 13 residues. Between the trimmed V and J ends, which lost 6 bases and 5 bases, there was a span of 16 bases. Germline values: CDR1 SQVTM, CDR2 ANQGSEA. CDR3 sequence: CSVQGVPGTEAFF. As DNA, the CDR3 is TGCAGCGTACAGGGTGTGCCCGGGACTGAAGCTTTCTTT. The complete variable domain, with remaining parts taken from reference TRBV29-1 and TRBJ1-1, reads SAVISQKPSRDICQRGTSLTIQCQVDSQVTMMFWYRQQPGQSLTLIATANQGSEATYESGFVIDKFPISRPNLTFSTLTVSNMSPEDSSIYLCSVQGVPGTEAFFGQGTRLTVV.

Concerning this clonotype itself: One end of the junction varies from germline; a read error may be responsible. The chain recombines TRBV7-9 with TRBJ1-1; 8 positions agree with TRBD1. CDR3 size: 15 residues. Germline CDR1 and CDR2: SEHNR and FQNEAQ (reference sequence). The CDR3 DNA follows: TGTGCCAGCAGCCAACAGGGGGTGATAGGCACTGAAGCCTTCTTT. It is translated as CASSQQGVIGTEAFF.

J is TRBJ2-7 and V is TRBV29-1; D is ambiguous. Judging by the DNA end, TRBJ2-1 fits better; the J call may be wrong. Germline V CDR1 and CDR2: SQVTM, ANQGSEA. The CDR3 contains 13 residues. CDR3 sequence reads: CSVEVNGLDEQFF. The CDR3 nucleotides read TGCAGCGTTGAAGTGAATGGGCTAGACGAGCAGTTCTTC.